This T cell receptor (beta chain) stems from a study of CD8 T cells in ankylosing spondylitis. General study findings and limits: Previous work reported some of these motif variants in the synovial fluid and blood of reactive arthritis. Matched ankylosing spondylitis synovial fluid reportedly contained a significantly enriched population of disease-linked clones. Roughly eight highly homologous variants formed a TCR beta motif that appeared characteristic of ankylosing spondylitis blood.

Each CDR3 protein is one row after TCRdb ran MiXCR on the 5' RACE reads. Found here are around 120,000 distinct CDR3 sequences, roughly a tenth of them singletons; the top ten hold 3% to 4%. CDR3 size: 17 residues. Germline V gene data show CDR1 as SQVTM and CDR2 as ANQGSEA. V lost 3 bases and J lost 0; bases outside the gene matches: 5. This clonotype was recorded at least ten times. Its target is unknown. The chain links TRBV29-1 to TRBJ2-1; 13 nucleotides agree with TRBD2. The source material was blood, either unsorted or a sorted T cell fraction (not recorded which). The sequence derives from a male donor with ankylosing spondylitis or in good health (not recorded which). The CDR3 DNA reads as TGCAGCGTTGATGGGACTAGCGGGATCAACTCCTACAATGAGCAGTTCTTC. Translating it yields CSVDGTSGINSYNEQFF.